A single sample gave rise to the 19 T cell receptor beta chains below, sequenced in a study of T cell repertoires in cytomegalovirus infection. TCRdb reprocessed the reads with MiXCR, giving one entry per CDR3 protein. Of about 700,000 distinct CDR3 sequences listed, around a third are singletons. For these TCRs, the target antigens are not known. Sample: cultured PBMCs, taken from culture after CMV antigen stimulation. The receptors were gathered from a human donor in good health (CMV status not recorded). Some clones in this sample may be carry-over from other donors' samples.

This clonotype was counted a few times. V and J are TRBV11-2 and TRBJ2-3, with TRBD2 matching over 9 bases. This CDR3 has 15 amino acids. The junction had 11 bases not matched to a gene; V was cut back by 7 bases and J by 6 bases. CDR1 is SGHAT and CDR2 is FQNNGV in the germline V gene. The CDR3 here is CASTLLAGRVDTQYF. DNA for the CDR3: TGTGCCAGCACACTGCTAGCGGGAAGGGTGGATACGCAGTATTTT.

This clonotype was detected many times. V is TRBV7-8 and J is TRBJ2-1; 7 bases line up with TRBD1. The CDR3 contains 12 residues. Losses at the gene ends were 6 bases for V and 8 bases for J; bases not matched to a gene: 4. The germline CDR1 and CDR2 sequences are SGHVS and FQNEAQ. The CDR3 nucleotides are TGTGCCAGCAGACCAACAGGGGATGAGCAGTTCTTC. Protein sequence: CASRPTGDEQFF.

In this sample, this clonotype turned up a few times. The rearrangement links TRBV4-3 to TRBJ2-2, with D possibly being TRBD1 or TRBD2 (6 bases each). Looked up from germline, CDR1 is LGHNA and CDR2 is YSLEER. The V and J ends lost 1 base and 13 bases respectively, with 13 bases between them. The CDR3 covers 13 residues. CDR3 coding DNA: TGCGCCAGCAGCCAAGTTGATGGGGGGCGGCTGTTTTTT. This codes for CASSQVDGGRLFF.

This sequence joins TRBV14 and TRBJ2-6; no definite D call. Germline loops: CDR1 SGHDN, CDR2 FVKESK. V lost 4 bases to trimming and J lost 0 bases, with 13 bases between them. The CDR3 contains 17 residues. Written as DNA, the CDR3 is TGTGCCAGCAGCCGGAGACTCGTTAGCTCTGGGGCCAACGTCCTGACTTTC. Translation: CASSRRLVSSGANVLTF.

This clonotype was picked up many times. The CDR3 DNA reads TGTGCCAGCAGCCCCCGGAGCCTTCTAGCGGGGTGGTCATACGAGCAGTACTTC. Protein: CASSPRSLLAGWSYEQYF. This chain links TRBV7-2 with TRBJ2-7; TRBD2 matches at 9 bases. The V gene end was trimmed by 5 bases and the J gene end by 4 bases; junction bases not matched to a gene: 18. The CDR3 extends over 18 amino acids. The germline CDR1 and CDR2 sequences are SGHTA and FQGNSA.

This clonotype has at least ten counts. The CDR3 region is CASSLGPSGGYTF. The CDR3 bases are TGTGCCAGCAGTTTAGGTCCTTCGGGAGGCTACACCTTC. The chain carries TRBV12-3 or TRBV12-4 and TRBJ1-2, with no clear D. There are 13 residues in the CDR3. The V end was cut by 1 base, the J end by 8 bases, with 11 bases between.

This clonotype was counted a single time. The rearrangement joins TRBV5-5 to TRBJ1-5; perhaps TRBD1 as D (5 bases). CDR3 length: 16 residues. V lost 4 bases, J lost 0 bases, and 14 bases lay in between. Germline loops: CDR1 SGHKS, CDR2 YYEKEE (reference sequence). CDR3 protein: CASSLGPHDSNQPQHF. The CDR3 nucleotides are TGTGCCAGCAGCCTGGGACCCCACGATAGCAATCAGCCCCAGCATTTT.

This clonotype has at least ten counts. The chain couples TRBV7-2 to TRBJ2-7; 7 nucleotides match TRBD2. From germline, CDR1 is SGHTA and CDR2 FQGNSA. V lost 2 bases to trimming and J lost 7 bases; unmatched junction nucleotides: 8. This CDR3 comprises 14 residues. The CDR3 DNA reads as TGTGCCAGCAGCTTAATAGGTTGGGAGGGGGAGCAGTACTTC. Its translation: CASSLIGWEGEQYF. Filled out from reference TRBV7-2 and TRBJ2-7, the complete variable domain reads GAGVSQSPSNKVTEKGKDVELRCDPISGHTALYWYRQSLGQGLEFLIYFQGNSAPDKSGLPSDRFSAERTGGSVSTLTIQRTQQEDSAVYLCASSLIGWEGEQYFGPGTRLTVT.

The CDR3 coding sequence is TGTGCCAGCAGCTACAGGGACAGCGCCTACGAGCAGTACTTC. The encoded protein is CASSYRDSAYEQYF. This chain connects TRBV7-6 to TRBJ2-7, with 7 bases aligning to TRBD1. The CDR3 length is 14 residues. After removal of 4 bases from V and 2 bases from J, the junction contained 5 bases not matched to a gene. Germline V gene lookup returns CDR1 SGHVS and CDR2 FNYEAQ.

The chain is built from TRBV2 and TRBJ2-1; D possibly corresponds to TRBD1 (6 bases). Germline CDR1 reads SNHLY; CDR2 reads FYNNEI. The CDR3 spans 14 residues. V was cut by 7 bases and J by 5 bases, with 15 bases left in between. The DNA of the CDR3 is TGTGCCAGCATGGACCCCAGGGGTGACAATGAGCAGTTCTTC. Its protein is CASMDPRGDNEQFF.

This clonotype occurred a few times. The chain has TRBV7-6 and TRBJ2-1; tentatively, D is TRBD2 (6 bases). V lost 1 base, J lost 8 bases, and 12 bases lay in between. Germline V lookup: CDR1 SGHVS, CDR2 FNYEAQ. The CDR3 has 14 residues. The DNA of the CDR3 is TGTGCCAGCAGCTTAGTAGGGGAGGTGGATGAGCAGTTCTTC. Its translation is CASSLVGEVDEQFF.

The rearrangement uses TRBV6-2 or TRBV6-3 and TRBJ2-7; the D gene is possibly TRBD1 (6 bases). Germline V CDR1 and CDR2: MNHEY, SVGEGT. The CDR3 runs 14 residues. V lost 6 bases and J 11 bases, leaving 23 bases between the germline ends. Written as DNA, the CDR3 is TGTGCCAGCAGAACTGCCGGGGACAAACGACCTAAGTACTTC. Translation: CASRTAGDKRPKYF.

This clonotype was seen a handful of times. The chain carries TRBV12-3 or TRBV12-4 and TRBJ2-3; unclear D gene. The CDR3 is made up of 11 amino acids. Deletions cut 6 bases from V and 7 bases from J, with 8 bases between. Here the CDR3 reads CASSYLNTQYF. For the CDR3, the DNA is TGTGCCAGCAGCTACTTGAATACGCAGTATTTT.

The chain uses TRBV2 and TRBJ1-4, with 7 bases lining up with TRBD1. Germline CDR1 is SNHLY and CDR2 is FYNNEI. CDR3 length: 15 amino acids. The junction had 5 bases not matched to a gene; V was cut back by 7 bases and J by 0 bases. CDR3 sequence: CASKGQRATNEKLFF. In DNA, the CDR3 is TGTGCCAGCAAGGGACAGCGAGCAACTAATGAAAAACTGTTTTTT.

This clonotype was detected many times. This sequence joins TRBV7-2 and TRBJ2-3, with no clear D. This CDR3 spans 14 amino acids. In germline, CDR1 is SGHTA, CDR2 FQGNSA. Between the trimmed V and J ends, which lost 3 bases and 2 bases, there was a span of 9 bases. The CDR3 protein is CASSFSLNTDTQYF. CDR3 nucleotides: TGTGCCAGCAGCTTTAGTCTAAACACAGATACGCAGTATTTT.

This clonotype was counted ten times or more. This chain uses TRBV7-2 with TRBJ1-4; 8 nucleotides agree with TRBD1. Germline loops: CDR1 SGHTA, CDR2 FQGNSA. J was trimmed by 7 bases and V by 8 bases; bases with no gene match: 9. The CDR3 has 14 amino acids. The chain's CDR3 is CASSEDRDGEKLFF. The DNA of the CDR3 is TGTGCCAGCTCGGAGGACAGGGATGGTGAAAAACTGTTTTTT.

This clonotype has a handful of counts. The chain employs TRBV18 and TRBJ2-1; TRBD2 agrees at 9 bases. Looked up from germline, CDR1 is KGHSH and CDR2 is LQKENI. Trimming cost V 4 bases and J 2 bases; bases outside gene matches: 6. The CDR3 totals 16 residues. The CDR3 DNA reads as TGTGCCAGCTCACTCCGCGTAGCGGGGGCCTACAATGAGCAGTTCTTC. Residues: CASSLRVAGAYNEQFF. Full variable domain (rest looked up from reference TRBV18 and TRBJ2-1): NAGVMQNPRHLVRRRGQEARLRCSPMKGHSHVYWYRQLPEEGLKFMVYLQKENIIDESGMPKERFSAEFPKEGPSILRIQQVVRGDSAAYFCASSLRVAGAYNEQFFGPGTRLTVL.

The chain couples TRBV7-4 to TRBJ1-1, with a tentative D call TRBD1 (5 bases). Trimming stripped 1 base from V and 1 base from J, with 16 bases between. There are 17 residues in the CDR3. The germline V gene encodes CDR1 SGHVT and CDR2 SQSDAQ. This CDR3 is CASSLGPGTSGNTEAFF. In DNA, the CDR3 is TGTGCCAGCAGCTTAGGCCCCGGGACTTCGGGGAACACTGAAGCTTTCTTT.

This rearrangement joins TRBV19 to TRBJ2-3; TRBD1 might be the D (5 bases). V shed 3 bases and J shed 1 base, with 11 bases lying between them. The CDR3 sequence is 15 residues long. Germline CDR1 LNHDA, CDR2 SQIVND (reference sequence). CDR3 in amino acids: CASSIGRAGTDTQYF. CDR3 in DNA: TGTGCCAGTAGTATCGGCAGGGCCGGCACAGATACGCAGTATTTT.